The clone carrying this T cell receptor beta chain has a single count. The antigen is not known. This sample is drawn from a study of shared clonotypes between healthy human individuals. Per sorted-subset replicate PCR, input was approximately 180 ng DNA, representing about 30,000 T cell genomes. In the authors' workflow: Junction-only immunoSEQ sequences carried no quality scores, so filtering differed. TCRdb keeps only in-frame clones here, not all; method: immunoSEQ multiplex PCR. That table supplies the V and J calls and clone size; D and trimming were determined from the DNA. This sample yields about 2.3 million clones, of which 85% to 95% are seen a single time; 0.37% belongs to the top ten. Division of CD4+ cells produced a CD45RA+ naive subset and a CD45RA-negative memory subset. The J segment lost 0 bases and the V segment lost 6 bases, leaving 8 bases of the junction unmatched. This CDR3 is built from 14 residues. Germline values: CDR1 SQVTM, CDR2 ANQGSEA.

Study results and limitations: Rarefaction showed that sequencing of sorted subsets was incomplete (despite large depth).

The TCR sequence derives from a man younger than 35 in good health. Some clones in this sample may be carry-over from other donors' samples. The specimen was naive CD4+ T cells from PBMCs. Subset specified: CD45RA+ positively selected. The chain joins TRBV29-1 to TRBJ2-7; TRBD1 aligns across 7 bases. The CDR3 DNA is TGCAGCGTAGGGGGCGGACAGCCCTCCTACGAGCAGTACTTC. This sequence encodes CSVGGGQPSYEQYF.